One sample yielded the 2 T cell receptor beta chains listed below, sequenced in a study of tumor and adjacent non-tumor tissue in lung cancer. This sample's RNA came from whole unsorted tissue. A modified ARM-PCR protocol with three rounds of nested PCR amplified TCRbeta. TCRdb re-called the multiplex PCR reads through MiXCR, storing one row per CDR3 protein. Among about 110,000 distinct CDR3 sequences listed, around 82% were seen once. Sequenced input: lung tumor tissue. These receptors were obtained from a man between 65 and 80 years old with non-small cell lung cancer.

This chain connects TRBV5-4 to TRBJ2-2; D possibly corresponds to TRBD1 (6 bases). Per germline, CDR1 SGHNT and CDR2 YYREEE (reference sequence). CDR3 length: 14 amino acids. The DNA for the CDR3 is TGTGGCAGAAGCCGGATTAGGGACACCGGGAACCTGTTTTTT. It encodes CGRSRIRDTGNLFF.

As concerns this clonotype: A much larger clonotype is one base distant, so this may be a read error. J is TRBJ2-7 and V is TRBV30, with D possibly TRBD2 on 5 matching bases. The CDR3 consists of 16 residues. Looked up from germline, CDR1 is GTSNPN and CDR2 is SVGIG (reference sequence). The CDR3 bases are TGTGCCTCGAGTGCGGCGGGCCTAACAGTATACTACGAGCAGTACTTC. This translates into CASSAAGLTVYYEQYF.